This T cell receptor beta chain emerged from a study of blood T cell repertoires in COVID-19. The overall study: The study drew acute and convalescent COVID-19 samples from the United States, Italy and Spain. T cells, B-cell-depleted T cells, or PBMCs supplied cDNA or gDNA.

Method: immunoSEQ multiplex PCR; TCRdb's copy keeps in-frame clones and lacks some. The sample shows about 240,000 clones, 75% to 90% of them seen only once. V lost 5 bases, J lost 1 base, and 15 bases lay in between. Germline assignment: CDR1 SGHDT and CDR2 YYEEEE. This CDR3 has 15 residues. V usage is TRBV5-6 and J usage is TRBJ2-5, with a tentative D call TRBD2 (6 bases). Input material: PBMCs or T cells enriched from blood (not recorded which). The receptor was isolated from a woman in her thirties or forties with acute COVID-19. In nucleotides, the CDR3 is TGTGCCAGCAGGGTTTGGGATAGCGGCCAAGAGACCCAGTACTTC. Translating gives CASRVWDSGQETQYF. The variable domain in full, with the rest retrieved from reference TRBV5-6 and TRBJ2-5, is DAGVTQSPTHLIKTRGQQVTLRCSPKSGHDTVSWYQQALGQGPQFIFQYYEEEERQRGNFPDRFSGHQFPNYSSELNVNALLLGDSALYLCASRVWDSGQETQYFGPGTRLLVL.